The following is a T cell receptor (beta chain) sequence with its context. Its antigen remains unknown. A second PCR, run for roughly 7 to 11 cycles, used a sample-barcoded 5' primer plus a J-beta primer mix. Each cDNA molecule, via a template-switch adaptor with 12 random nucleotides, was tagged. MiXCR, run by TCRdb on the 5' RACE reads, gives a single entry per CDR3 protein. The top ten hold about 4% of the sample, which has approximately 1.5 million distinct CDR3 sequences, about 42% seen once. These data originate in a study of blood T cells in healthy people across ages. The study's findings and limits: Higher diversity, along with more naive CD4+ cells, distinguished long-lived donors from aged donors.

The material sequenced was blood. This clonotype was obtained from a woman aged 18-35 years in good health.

The CDR3 reads CASRRGPNTGELFF. In DNA form, the CDR3 reads TGCGCCAGCAGACGCGGGCCCAACACCGGGGAGCTGTTTTTT. J is TRBJ2-2 and V is TRBV4-1; D may be TRBD2 (5 bases). Between the trimmed V and J ends, which lost 6 bases and 2 bases, there was a span of 10 bases. This CDR3 is built from 14 residues. Looked up from germline, CDR1 is MGHRA and CDR2 is YSYEKL.